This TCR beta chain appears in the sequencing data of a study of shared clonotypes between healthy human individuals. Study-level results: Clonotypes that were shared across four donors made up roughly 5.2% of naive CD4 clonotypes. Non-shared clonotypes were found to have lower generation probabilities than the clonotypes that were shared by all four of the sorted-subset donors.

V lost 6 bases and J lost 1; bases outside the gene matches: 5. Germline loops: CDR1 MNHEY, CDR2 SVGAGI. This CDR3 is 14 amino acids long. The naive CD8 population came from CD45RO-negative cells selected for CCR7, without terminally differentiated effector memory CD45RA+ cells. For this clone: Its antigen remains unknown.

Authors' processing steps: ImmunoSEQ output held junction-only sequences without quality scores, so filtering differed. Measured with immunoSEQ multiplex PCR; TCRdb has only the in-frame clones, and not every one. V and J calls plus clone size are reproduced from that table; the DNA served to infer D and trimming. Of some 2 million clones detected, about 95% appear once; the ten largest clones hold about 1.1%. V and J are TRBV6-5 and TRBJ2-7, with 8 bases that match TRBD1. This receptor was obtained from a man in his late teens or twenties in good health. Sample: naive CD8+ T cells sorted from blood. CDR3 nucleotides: TGTGCCAGCAGACCCGGGACAGGTTCCTACGAGCAGTACTTC. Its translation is CASRPGTGSYEQYF.